These 21 T cell receptor beta chains were all obtained from the same sample, sequenced in a study of shared T cell receptors in the human thymus. Profiling relied on immunoSEQ multiplex PCR, and the TCRdb table lists in-frame clones only, not all of them. The sample comprises hundreds of thousands of clones, 85% to 95% of which are singletons, and 0.015% to 0.025% rests with the top ten. The material sequenced was thymocytes. The receptors here all came from a human donor.

The chain recombines TRBV19 with TRBJ2-7; no clear D. V was trimmed by 3 bases and J by 6 bases, leaving 18 bases between them. Per germline, CDR1 LNHDA and CDR2 SQIVND (reference sequence). The CDR3 sequence is 15 residues long. CDR3 nucleotides: TGTGCCAGTAGTATGTACCGAGAACGACTGGTCGAGCAGTACTTC. It yields the protein CASSMYRERLVEQYF.

This clone was observed a single time. The rearrangement joins TRBV6-7 to TRBJ2-3; 10 bases are a match to TRBD1. TRBV6-7 has ORF status, its function being uncertain. The ends lost 3 bases at V and 14 bases at J; junction bases unmatched: 8. The CDR3 contains 13 residues. The CDR3 nucleotides read TGTGCCAGCAGTTATCGACAGGGGGCCTTTCTGTATTTT. Translating it yields CASSYRQGAFLYF.

The V gene is TRBV15, the J gene TRBJ2-4, with TRBD1 matching 9 bases. The CDR3 totals 15 residues. The V segment lost 5 bases and the J segment 5 bases; nucleotides outside the gene matches: 7. From germline, CDR1 is LNHNV and CDR2 YYDKDF (reference sequence). The CDR3 sequence is CATSHYRGRENIQYF. In DNA form, the CDR3 reads TGTGCCACCAGCCACTACAGGGGGCGCGAAAACATTCAGTACTTC.

This chain uses TRBV9 with TRBJ2-1; TRBD2 aligns across 11 bases. Germline V CDR1 and CDR2: SGDLS, YYNGEE. CDR3 length equals 17 residues. V dropped 4 bases and J dropped 6; count of bases not matched to a gene: 12. CDR3 nucleotides: TGTGCCAGCAGCTTCCGAGCCCTTAGCGGGAGGGGCAATGAGCAGTTCTTC. Protein product: CASSFRALSGRGNEQFF.

The chain combines TRBV5-4 with TRBJ2-7; 11 nucleotides agree with TRBD1. The germline V gene encodes CDR1 SGHNT and CDR2 YYREEE (reference sequence). J gave up 7 bases and V 3 bases, and 9 bases lay outside the gene matches. The length of the CDR3 is 15 residues. DNA of the CDR3: TGTGCCAGCAGCTCGGACAGGGGGCAATCGCGTGAGCAGTACTTC. Its translation: CASSSDRGQSREQYF.

The chain recombines TRBV7-2 with TRBJ2-7, with 14 bases matching TRBD2. V lost 5 bases to trimming and J lost 2 bases; unmatched junction nucleotides: 11. The CDR3 extends over 18 amino acids. The V gene's germline CDR1 is SGHTA and CDR2 FQGNSA. Here the CDR3 reads CASSPAGTSGSSPYEQYF. CDR3 nucleotides: TGTGCCAGCAGCCCCGCCGGGACTAGCGGGAGTTCCCCCTACGAGCAGTACTTC.

This clone has just one count. V usage is TRBV5-5 and J usage is TRBJ2-7, with 7 nucleotides matching TRBD1. V lost 3 bases, J lost 1 base, and 7 bases stayed unmatched. Per germline, CDR1 SGHKS and CDR2 YYEKEE (reference sequence). The length of the CDR3 is 15 residues. CDR3 coding DNA: TGTGCCAGCAGCTCCCGCCGACAGGGATCCTACGAGCAGTACTTC. This gives the protein CASSSRRQGSYEQYF.

The V and J genes are TRBV30 and TRBJ2-6, with TRBD2 as a possible D gene (6 bases). The CDR3 length is 18 residues. CDR1 and CDR2 (germline): GTSNPN, SVGIG (reference sequence). V was trimmed by 3 bases and J by 2 bases, leaving 20 bases between them. Written as DNA, the CDR3 is TGTGCCTGGAGAGGGCGGACTCCGGGGGTCCCTGGGGCCAACGTCCTGACTTTC. Translating it yields CAWRGRTPGVPGANVLTF.

The genes are TRBV30 and TRBJ2-2, with D perhaps given as TRBD1 or TRBD2 (5 bases each). CDR1 and CDR2 from the germline V gene are GTSNPN and SVGIG (reference sequence). Trimming shortened V by 0 bases and J by 4 bases, and 15 bases separated the two germline ends. The CDR3 length is 16 residues. CDR3 amino acids: CAWSVDAPRGTGELFF. The CDR3 nucleotides read TGTGCCTGGAGTGTGGATGCGCCGAGGGGCACCGGGGAGCTGTTTTTT.

This sequence joins TRBV7-8 and TRBJ1-2, with D unresolved. The CDR3 contains 18 residues. Trimming removed 2 bases at V and 4 bases at J, with 23 bases between. Germline CDR1 is SGHVS and CDR2 is FQNEAQ. The CDR3 loop is CASSLYLPWEGKTYGYTF. The DNA of the CDR3 is TGTGCCAGCAGCTTATATCTCCCCTGGGAGGGAAAGACCTATGGCTACACCTTC.

The rearrangement joins TRBV19 to TRBJ2-2; the D is unclear. CDR3 length equals 15 residues. Trimming cost V 7 bases and J 8 bases, with 20 bases left between them. CDR1 and CDR2 (germline): LNHDA, SQIVND (reference sequence). Written as DNA, the CDR3 is TGTGCCAGTACTACTTCGACAATCAAACATGGGGAGCTGTTTTTT. This sequence encodes CASTTSTIKHGELFF.

The chain uses TRBV19 and TRBJ2-1; D remains unclear. Germline-derived CDR1 and CDR2 are LNHDA and SQIVND (reference sequence). The CDR3 totals 16 residues. The ends were cut back, 5 bases at V and 1 base at J, with 15 bases in the middle. The CDR3 reads CASSVTPALSYNEQFF. In nucleotides, the CDR3 is TGTGCCAGTAGTGTCACTCCCGCTTTGTCCTACAATGAGCAGTTCTTC.

The rearrangement joins TRBV15 to TRBJ1-4; TRBD1 matches at 7 bases. Per the germline V gene, CDR1 is LNHNV and CDR2 is YYDKDF (reference sequence). The CDR3 length is 17 residues. V gave up 3 bases and J gave up 4 bases; unmatched junction bases: 11. Here the CDR3 reads CATSREGTALYNEKLFF. CDR3 bases: TGTGCCACCAGCAGGGAAGGGACAGCTCTATATAATGAAAAACTGTTTTTT.

The DNA of the CDR3 is TGTGCCAGTCGAGGGGGGGAGAGCAATCAGCCCCAGCATTTT. Its translation is CASRGGESNQPQHF. The genes are TRBV27 and TRBJ1-5; weak D call: TRBD1 (6 bases). Germline V gene lookup returns CDR1 MNHEY and CDR2 SMNVEV (reference sequence). Trimming cost V 9 bases and J 1 base, with 13 bases left between them. The CDR3 length is 14 residues.

The rearrangement joins TRBV27 to TRBJ2-3; D remains unclear. CDR3 length equals 13 residues. Germline V lookup: CDR1 MNHEY, CDR2 SMNVEV (reference sequence). Trimming took 2 bases from V and 2 from J, leaving 5 bases between them. Here the CDR3 reads CASSLGSTDTQYF. The CDR3 bases are TGTGCCAGCAGTTTAGGCTCCACAGATACGCAGTATTTT.

The chain is built from TRBV19 and TRBJ2-3; D may be TRBD1 (5 bases). The CDR3 contains 15 residues. The V and J ends lost 5 bases and 1 base respectively, with 13 bases between them. Germline CDR1 is LNHDA and CDR2 is SQIVND (reference sequence). For the CDR3, the DNA is TGTGCCAGTAGTGTCAGGGTAGGGGGCACAGATACGCAGTATTTT. Translating it yields CASSVRVGGTDTQYF.

The chain joins TRBV9 to TRBJ2-7; D perhaps matches TRBD2 (6 bases). V lost 4 bases and J 6 bases, leaving 14 bases between the germline ends. From germline, CDR1 is SGDLS and CDR2 YYNGEE. This CDR3 spans 13 amino acids. In nucleotides, the CDR3 is TGTGCCAGCAGCCGAGGCATGGGAGGCGAGCAGTACTTC. This encodes CASSRGMGGEQYF.

This chain connects TRBV11-2 to TRBJ1-5, with 7 bases aligning to TRBD1. The germline gives CDR1 SGHAT, CDR2 FQNNGV. Trimming removed 5 bases from V and 0 bases from J; junction bases left unmatched: 1. CDR3 length equals 14 residues. The CDR3 DNA reads TGTGCCAGCAGCCGACAGGGTAGCAATCAGCCCCAGCATTTT. This sequence encodes CASSRQGSNQPQHF.

The chain combines TRBV6-4 with TRBJ2-7, with 8 bases lining up with TRBD2. Trimming removed 8 bases from V and 3 bases from J; junction bases left unmatched: 6. Germline V gene data show CDR1 as MRHNA and CDR2 as SNTAGT. The CDR3 consists of 13 residues. The CDR3: CASDGLAVYEQYF. CDR3 DNA: TGTGCCAGCGATGGACTAGCCGTCTACGAGCAGTACTTC.

The chain joins TRBV5-5 to TRBJ1-2, with 8 bases lining up with TRBD1. The length of the CDR3 is 15 residues. Per the germline V gene, CDR1 is SGHKS and CDR2 is YYEKEE (reference sequence). V gave up 3 bases and J gave up 7 bases; unmatched junction bases: 11. CDR3 sequence: CASSYGNPGGGGYTF. The CDR3, as DNA: TGTGCCAGCAGCTATGGTAACCCAGGGGGCGGTGGCTACACCTTC. Together with reference TRBV5-5 and TRBJ1-2, the CDR3 gives the full variable domain: DAGVTQSPTHLIKTRGQQVTLRCSPISGHKSVSWYQQVLGQGPQFIFQYYEKEERGRGNFPDRFSARQFPNYSSELNVNALLLGDSALYLCASSYGNPGGGGYTFGSGTRLTVV.

In the case of this clone: The identical CDR3 is also encoded by other nucleotide sequences in the sample. The chain employs TRBV27 and TRBJ2-3; 15 bases align to TRBD2. This CDR3 spans 15 amino acids. Germline V gives CDR1 MNHEY, CDR2 SMNVEV (reference sequence). The V and J ends lost 6 bases and 5 bases, in that order; junction bases with no gene match: 3. In nucleotides, the CDR3 is TGTGCCAGCAGGGGACTAGCGGGAGGTGAAGATACGCAGTATTTT. This encodes CASRGLAGGEDTQYF.